These 8 T cell receptor beta chains share one sample of origin, sequenced in a study of Tregs in tolerant kidney transplant recipients. Sequencing was performed with immunoSEQ multiplex PCR; in TCRdb, only in-frame clones are kept and a portion is missing. The repertoire holds 75,000 to 100,000 clones, 93% seen once, with 1.6% in the top ten. Related graft donors supplied nonmyeloablative bone marrow transplants, and mixed chimerism was transient. This specimen consisted of CD4+ T cells from blood (PBMCs), obtained 12 months after the transplant. The receptors come from a human patient who received a combined kidney and bone marrow transplant. Some T cells may trace back to the graft donor.

This chain links TRBV5-1 with TRBJ2-5, with TRBD2 identical over 7 bases. The tail of the sequence fits TRBJ2-7 better, so the J call may be wrong. The CDR3 contains 18 residues. The V gene's germline CDR1 is SGHRS and CDR2 YFSETQ. The CDR3 reads CASSLTIGGGIPIYEQYF. The CDR3 bases are TGCGCCAGCAGCTTGACGATTGGGGGGGGAATTCCCATCTACGAGCAGTACTTC.

The chain uses TRBV28 and TRBJ2-5; weak D call: TRBD1 (6 bases). The assigned J gene may be wrong: the sequence end matches TRBJ2-7 better. The CDR3 sequence is 14 residues long. Germline V CDR1 and CDR2: MDHEN, SYDVKM. CDR3: CASISNEGVYEQYF. CDR3 DNA sequence: TGTGCCAGCATCTCGAACGAGGGGGTCTACGAGCAGTACTTC.

V and J are TRBV27 and TRBJ2-2; a weak D match, TRBD2 (5 bases). V was clipped by 4 bases and J by 7 bases, with 7 bases between them. The CDR3 totals 12 residues. The germline V gene has CDR1 MNHEY and CDR2 SMNVEV (reference sequence). The CDR3 loop reads CASSSGFGELFF. The CDR3 DNA sequence: TGTGCCAGCAGTTCGGGGTTCGGGGAGCTGTTTTTT.

The CDR3 DNA follows: TGTGCCAGCAGCCAGGGACAGGGCTTTCGGAATGAGCAGTTCTTC. As protein: CASSQGQGFRNEQFF. The V call is TRBV11-3, the J call TRBJ2-1; 9 bases align to TRBD1. V lost 5 bases to trimming and J lost 7 bases; unmatched junction nucleotides: 9. Germline V gene data show CDR1 as SGHNT and CDR2 as YENEEA. The CDR3 sequence is 15 residues long.

This rearrangement joins TRBV27 to TRBJ1-4; D might be TRBD1 (6 bases). V was shortened by 5 bases and J by 4 bases, with 14 bases between the two germline ends. The germline CDR1 and CDR2 sequences are MNHEY and SMNVEV (reference sequence). This CDR3 spans 15 amino acids. CDR3: CASSPLTGFNEKLFF. As DNA, the CDR3 is TGTGCCAGCAGTCCCTTGACAGGTTTTAATGAAAAACTGTTTTTT.

There are a few counts of this clone. V usage is TRBV7-2 and J usage is TRBJ2-5, with D perhaps TRBD2 (6 bases). Germline assignment: CDR1 SGHTA and CDR2 FQGNSA. The length of the CDR3 is 15 residues. V was trimmed by 5 bases and J by 9 bases, leaving 22 bases between them. The CDR3, as DNA: TGTGCCAGCAGCCCAGGGACTCCCCGCCAAGGGGCCCAGTACTTC. Translated: CASSPGTPRQGAQYF.

The rearrangement joins TRBV18 to TRBJ2-1; D might be TRBD2 (6 bases). V was clipped by 2 bases and J by 3 bases, with 8 bases between them. CDR1 is KGHSH, CDR2 LQKENI, per germline. CDR3 length equals 14 residues. CDR3 coding DNA: TGTGCCAGCTCACCAGTGACTAGCTACAATGAGCAGTTCTTC. Translation gives CASSPVTSYNEQFF.

The chain is built from TRBV11-3 and TRBJ2-2, with 7 bases fitting TRBD1. V shed 4 bases, J shed 6 bases, and the junction held 8 bases outside the gene matches. Looked up from germline, CDR1 is SGHNT and CDR2 is YENEEA. The CDR3 is made up of 15 amino acids. CDR3 nucleotides: TGTGCCAGCAGCTCTCGTAGAGGGGGCGCCGGGGAGCTGTTTTTT. This translates into CASSSRRGGAGELFF.